This T cell receptor beta chain was sequenced for a study of CD8+ T cells in alopecia areata (dated by TCRdb to the late 2010s). About the investigation overall: The treated patients, all with moderate-to-severe alopecia areata, were enrolled in an open-label pilot trial of oral tofacitinib given at 5 to 10 mg twice daily. Tofacitinib was administered for 6 to 18 months, and 6 months of follow-up off drug were then conducted to assess delayed response and recurrence. The SALT score, which quantifies the percentage of affected scalp surface area, was used to measure disease severity in treated patients. In both human patients and the C3H/HeJ mouse model, the study applied high-throughput TCRbeta sequencing to look at T cell clonal expansion in alopecia areata. On the human side, TCRbeta sequencing was run on scalp tissue and on sorted CD4+ and CD8+ peripheral blood T cells from healthy controls and from alopecia areata patients with either patchy or totalis/universalis disease. Patients on tofacitinib were biopsied at baseline and after 4 and 24 weeks of treatment, and several of the patients also had a later scalp biopsy. Scalp clonality was compared among normal scalp (n=4), patchy alopecia areata scalp (n=8), and alopecia totalis/universalis scalp (n=8). RNA was obtained with the PAXgene miRNA kit for fixed scalp, the miRNeasy kit for PBMCs, and the RNeasy kit for mouse skin. TCRbeta CDR3 regions were amplified by immunoSEQ multiplex PCR with 35 Vbeta forward and 13 Jbeta reverse primers.

V is shortened by 8 bases, J by 7 bases, and the region joining them spans 9 bases. According to the germline V gene, CDR1 reads SQVTM and CDR2 reads ANQGSEA. Measured from the cysteine to the phenylalanine, the CDR3 is 10 residues long. Of all the DNA, just the CDR3 is kept, 30 bases in frame from base 1. The library was obtained by the immunoSEQ multiplex PCR assay. RNA was extracted from all samples and reverse transcribed into cDNA as template for TCR sequencing. First-strand cDNA was synthesized with SuperScript III using a 2:1 mix of oligo-dT and random hexamers. A synthetic immune receptor repertoire was used to assess amplification bias, and residual bias was removed computationally. Under the source paper's analysis protocol: Raw reads were preprocessed to remove errors, and CDR3 was defined by IMGT conventions from the conserved cysteine to phenylalanine. Clonality was computed by normalizing Shannon entropy by log2 of the number of productive unique TCRs and subtracting the result from 1. CD4 or CD8 identity of scalp clones was inferred by cross-referencing scalp TCRbeta sequences with sorted blood CD4 and CD8 repertoires. Drawn from immuneACCESS, this table holds only the in-frame rearrangements with V and J called that TCRdb kept. Clones are partly lost; checked studies trace under half to an unresolved V gene and leave the rest unexplained. The DNA was the basis for D and trimming; V, J and clone size are from that table. In this sample the table shows tens of thousands of clones, approximately 30% of which occur a single time. 14% to 15% of the sample lies in the top ten.

The time point label here, explained by the study, means: more than 3 weeks on oral tofacitinib. In light of the paper, this sample's treatment or condition label describes: oral pan-JAK inhibitor, 5-10 mg twice daily. Lesional scalp punch biopsies and peripheral blood were obtained from alopecia areata patients. PBMCs were isolated by density centrifugation and stained for CD3, CD4 and CD8, after which CD4+ and CD8+ T cells were sorted on a FACSAria. A note on this clone: What this receptor recognizes is not known. Base qualities were left out, and no much larger clone turns up one base away.

Paper-wide results and their limitations: Tofacitinib significantly lowered scalp clonality and the number of expanded CD8+ clones among the top 100 scalp clones. Unlike mouse skin, where gammadelta T cells dominate, normal human skin contains resident alphabeta T cells that get sequenced too, which complicates analysis of the scalp TCR repertoire. Compared with normal scalp, lesional scalp had higher clonality and more expanded CD8+ clones, particularly in alopecia totalis/universalis, a pattern that suggests antigenic drive. Many expanded lesional clones persisted in scalp and blood during tofacitinib treatment, which may partly explain relapse after stopping treatment. TCR sequences shared between patients were less clear than in mice, possibly partly because of HLA diversity in the patient population. The treated cohort was small, with a single nonresponder, so links between baseline CD8+ expansion and response need larger studies.

This chain is built from TRBV29-1 and TRBJ2-1, with the D gene not clear enough to name. The material sequenced was CD8+ T cells sorted from blood, taken at week 4, from a patient treated with tofacitinib. This receptor was taken from a human donor with alopecia areata. The CDR3 protein is CSCTKNEQFF. The nucleotides are TGCAGCTGCACAAAAAATGAGCAGTTCTTC.